Presented here are 18 T cell receptor beta chains from one specimen sequenced in a study of shared clonotypes between healthy human individuals (dated by TCRdb to the early 2020s). The method behind the library was the immunoSEQ multiplex PCR assay. In TCRdb, the immuneACCESS table is reduced to in-frame sequences with V and J assigned. These tables do not hold every clone; where another copy was compared, an unresolved V gene accounts for under half, and the others remain unexplained. This sample gives 900,000 to 1,200,000 clones in total; approximately 78% of them show up just once. The ten largest clones add up to 0.5% to 0.65% of the sample. The sample consisted of memory CD4+ T cells from PBMCs. Reading the label with the study, this specimen's cell subset or site is: CD45RA-negative fraction. All receptors derive from a man between 18 and 35 years old in good health. Some clones in this sample may be carry-over from other donors' samples.

This chain connects TRBV2 to TRBJ1-2; D is uncertain. Per germline, CDR1 SNHLY and CDR2 FYNNEI. The CDR3 length is 14 residues. V lost 3 bases, J lost 4 bases, and 12 bases lay in between. The CDR3 nucleotides are TGTGCCAGCAGTGATGACGCCGGGAGCTATGGCTACACCTTC. This encodes CASSDDAGSYGYTF.

V is TRBV4-1 and J is TRBJ2-7, with D possibly TRBD2 on 7 matching bases. The CDR3 loop spans 15 amino acids. Germline V CDR1 and CDR2: MGHRA, YSYEKL. The V gene lost 4 bases and the J gene lost 7 bases, with 20 bases spanning the gap. Written as DNA, the CDR3 is TGCGCCAGCAGCCCCAGGCGGGGGCAAAGTGGGGAGCAGTACTTC. As protein: CASSPRRGQSGEQYF.

The CDR3 DNA is TGTGCCAGCAGCGTAGGAGGGGGACTAGACGGGTACGAGCAGTACTTC. Translated, it gives CASSVGGGLDGYEQYF. The rearrangement links TRBV9 to TRBJ2-7, with 8 bases identical to TRBD2. The CDR3 spans 16 residues. The V segment lost 0 bases and the J segment 4 bases; nucleotides outside the gene matches: 9. The V gene's germline CDR1 is SGDLS and CDR2 YYNGEE.

This chain uses TRBV15 with TRBJ2-2, with TRBD2 matching 13 bases. Germline CDR1 reads LNHNV; CDR2 reads YYDKDF (reference sequence). J was trimmed by 4 bases and V by 1 base; bases with no gene match: 3. The CDR3 covers 17 residues. DNA for the CDR3: TGTGCCACCAGCAGAGGGACTAGCGGGAGAATCACCGGGGAGCTGTTTTTT. It codes for CATSRGTSGRITGELFF.

This rearrangement joins TRBV25-1 to TRBJ2-1, with D hard to call. Per the germline V gene, CDR1 is MGHDK and CDR2 is SYGVNS. The CDR3 spans 15 residues. V lost 2 bases to trimming and J lost 3 bases, with 11 bases between them. The CDR3 DNA reads TGTGCCAGCAGTGAAATGTCAGGAAACTACAATGAGCAGTTCTTC. The encoded protein is CASSEMSGNYNEQFF.

The rearrangement joins TRBV5-5 to TRBJ1-1; 7 positions match TRBD1. This CDR3 has 13 amino acids. Germline V gives CDR1 SGHKS, CDR2 YYEKEE (reference sequence). J gave up 3 bases and V 4 bases, and 3 bases lay outside the gene matches. As DNA, the CDR3 is TGTGCCAGCAGCCAGGGGGACGACACTGAAGCTTTCTTT. It codes for CASSQGDDTEAFF.

V and J are TRBV6-6 and TRBJ2-3; D not resolved. Germline V lookup: CDR1 MNHNY, CDR2 SVGAGI (reference sequence). The CDR3 runs 13 residues. Deletions cut 8 bases from V and 3 bases from J, with 12 bases between. The CDR3 region has the DNA TGTGCCAGCCAAATGGGCAGTACAGATACGCAGTATTTT. This codes for CASQMGSTDTQYF.

J is TRBJ2-4 and V is TRBV30, with D perhaps TRBD2 (6 bases). The CDR3 covers 14 residues. The V and J ends lost 3 bases and 1 base respectively, with 10 bases between them. Germline V CDR1 and CDR2: GTSNPN, SVGIG (reference sequence). The CDR3 spells CAWRLGSAKNIQYF. The CDR3 DNA follows: TGTGCCTGGAGGCTCGGGAGTGCCAAAAACATTCAGTACTTC.

This chain links TRBV5-1 with TRBJ2-1, with 8 bases lining up with TRBD2. J was trimmed by 9 bases and V by 4 bases; bases with no gene match: 9. This CDR3 is built from 14 residues. Germline V gives CDR1 SGHRS, CDR2 YFSETQ. The CDR3 DNA sequence: TGCGCCAGCAGCCCGGGAGGGCCAAGGACTGAGCAGTTCTTC. This encodes CASSPGGPRTEQFF.

This rearrangement joins TRBV4-1 to TRBJ1-1, with D unclear. The CDR3 is made up of 15 amino acids. CDR1 is MGHRA, CDR2 YSYEKL, per germline. The V gene lost 0 bases and the J gene lost 1 base, with 9 bases spanning the gap. The CDR3, as DNA: TGCGCCAGCAGCCAAGAGGTTTGGGAGAACACTGAAGCTTTCTTT. This translates into CASSQEVWENTEAFF.

This sequence joins TRBV29-1 and TRBJ1-2, with 7 positions matching TRBD1. From germline, CDR1 is SQVTM and CDR2 ANQGSEA. There are 12 residues in the CDR3. The junction had 7 bases not matched to a gene; V was cut back by 6 bases and J by 6 bases. CDR3 nucleotide sequence: TGCAGCGTAACGGACAGGTACGATGGCTACACCTTC. It specifies CSVTDRYDGYTF.

The chain uses TRBV6-5 and TRBJ2-1; 10 nucleotides agree with TRBD2. The V gene's germline CDR1 is MNHEY and CDR2 SVGAGI. Trimming at V came to 2 bases and at J to 2 bases, leaving 3 bases not matched to a gene. The CDR3 runs 16 residues. The CDR3 here is CASSYLGLAAYNEQFF. The CDR3 coding sequence is TGTGCCAGCAGTTACCTCGGACTAGCGGCCTACAATGAGCAGTTCTTC.

The chain uses TRBV6-4 and TRBJ2-7; D ambiguous. The CDR3 consists of 15 residues. V lost 4 bases and J lost 0, with 13 bases in between. Germline loops: CDR1 MRHNA, CDR2 SNTAGT. The CDR3 nucleotides are TGTGCCAGCAGTGGGCGGACGTTATGCTCCTACGAGCAGTACTTC. Translated, it gives CASSGRTLCSYEQYF.

The chain uses TRBV6-1 and TRBJ2-1; D gene uncertain. The germline gives CDR1 MNHNS, CDR2 SASEGT. The length of the CDR3 is 13 residues. Trimming cost V 2 bases and J 6 bases, with 8 bases left between them. The CDR3 sequence is CASSEYSTNEQFF. The CDR3, as DNA: TGTGCCAGCAGTGAATACTCCACCAATGAGCAGTTCTTC.

This chain links TRBV18 with TRBJ2-6; D unclear. This CDR3 has 14 amino acids. Germline CDR1 and CDR2: KGHSH and LQKENI. Trimming left V 0 bases short and J 4 bases short, with 4 bases between. Here the CDR3 reads CASSPPNGANVLTF. CDR3 coding DNA: TGTGCCAGCTCACCACCAAACGGGGCCAACGTCCTGACTTTC. The whole variable domain, remainder taken from reference TRBV18 and TRBJ2-6, is NAGVMQNPRHLVRRRGQEARLRCSPMKGHSHVYWYRQLPEEGLKFMVYLQKENIIDESGMPKERFSAEFPKEGPSILRIQQVVRGDSAAYFCASSPPNGANVLTFGAGSRLTVL.

The chain employs TRBV6-1 and TRBJ2-7; 10 positions match TRBD2. CDR1 is MNHNS, CDR2 SASEGT, per germline. Trimming removed 0 bases from V and 4 bases from J; junction bases left unmatched: 6. CDR3 length equals 16 residues. The CDR3 reads CASSEAASGSRYEQYF. For the CDR3, the DNA is TGTGCCAGCAGTGAAGCGGCTAGCGGGAGCCGTTACGAGCAGTACTTC.

The sample holds a few counts of this clone. The chain uses TRBV2 and TRBJ2-7; D is undetermined. V was cut by 6 bases and J by 5 bases, with 14 bases left in between. This CDR3 contains 13 residues. Germline CDR1 is SNHLY and CDR2 is FYNNEI. Here the CDR3 DNA reads TGTGCCAGCAGCAACGGCCAAGACAACGAGCAGTACTTC. This codes for CASSNGQDNEQYF.

The J gene is TRBJ2-2, the V gene TRBV5-1, with 10 bases identical to TRBD2. The length of the CDR3 is 16 residues. V lost 0 bases, J lost 4 bases, and 3 bases stayed unmatched. The germline CDR1 and CDR2 sequences are SGHRS and YFSETQ. CDR3 in amino acids: CASSLGTSGITGELFF. The CDR3 region has the DNA TGCGCCAGCAGCTTGGGGACTAGCGGAATCACCGGGGAGCTGTTTTTT.